A selection of T cell receptor beta chains follows, all from one sample in a study of T-cell reconstitution after alpha-beta-depleted transplantation in children. TCRdb passed the PCR reads through MiXCR, listing each CDR3 protein once. The data show around 400,000 distinct CDR3 sequences, with about a tenth seen just once and 4.5% to 6% held by the top ten. The specimen was PBMCs from the stem cell graft donor, collected from the stem cell graft. Receptors were obtained from a human donor who donated a stem cell graft to a child with acute myeloid leukemia. The CDR3 runs from the conserved cysteine through the conserved F or W. The D gene is left open where the match is weak. Size tells how often a clone was seen (once, few, many) or the class of an expanded clone, and some rows leave it out.

many	TRBV12-3/TRBV12-4	TRBJ2-7	NA	TGTGCCAGCAGTTTGGGCAGAAAGGGGGTTGGGCAGTACTTC	CASSLGRKGVGQYF
few	TRBV7-9	TRBJ2-3	TRBD1	TGTGCCAGCGGGGAGTACAGGGGAAGCACAGATACGCAGTATTTT	CASGEYRGSTDTQYF
NA	TRBV29-1	TRBJ2-3	TRBD2	TGCAGCGTTTACGGACTAGCGGGAGGTCCGCAGTATTTT	CSVYGLAGGPQYF
NA	TRBV5-1	TRBJ1-1	NA	TGCGCCAGCAGCCCAGGGACAAGGGGGAATACTGAAGCTTTCTTT	CASSPGTRGNTEAFF
few	TRBV20-1	TRBJ2-1	TRBD2	TGCAGTGCTACCGAGCTACGGGGGGGCAATGAGCAGTTCTTC	CSATELRGGNEQFF
NA	TRBV20-1	TRBJ2-4	NA	TGCAGTGCTAGCCCACGGGGAGGCATTCAGTACTTC	CSASPRGGIQYF
few	TRBV12-3/TRBV12-4	TRBJ2-2	TRBD1	TGTGCCAGCCCGGGACAGGGGGACACCGGGGAGCTGTTTTTT	CASPGQGDTGELFF
few	TRBV5-1	TRBJ2-3	TRBD1	TGCGCCAGCAGCTTCCTAACAGGGGGCCACGCAGATACGCAGTATTTT	CASSFLTGGHADTQYF
few	TRBV29-1	TRBJ1-2	TRBD1	TGCAGCGTTAAGGACAGGGGGAGGAACTATGGCTACACCTTC	CSVKDRGRNYGYTF
NA	TRBV19	TRBJ2-1	TRBD2	TGTGCCAGTAGTATGGGTATCAGGTCTAGCGGATACAATGAGCAGTTCTTC	CASSMGIRSSGYNEQFF
few	TRBV7-8	TRBJ2-7	TRBD2	TGTGCCAGCACGGGAGCTCGGGGGAGGGCGGACGAGCAGTACTTC	CASTGARGRADEQYF
few	TRBV11-2	TRBJ2-7	NA	TGTGCCAGCAGCTTAGGGGTTGTGGGCTACGAGCAGTACTTC	CASSLGVVGYEQYF
few	TRBV5-1	TRBJ1-1	NA	TGCGCCAGCAGCTCTTTCGAGGGGAGGACTGAAGCTTTCTTT	CASSSFEGRTEAFF
many	TRBV10-3	TRBJ2-1	TRBD1	TGTGCCATCAGTAGACAGGGCAGTTACAATGAGCAGTTCTTC	CAISRQGSYNEQFF
few	TRBV2	TRBJ2-4	NA	TGTGCCAGCAGTCAGACCTGGGGCAAAAACATTCAGTACTTC	CASSQTWGKNIQYF
NA	TRBV5-1	TRBJ2-3	NA	TGCGCCAGCAGCTTGAGTCAGGGTTCAGATACGCAGTATTTT	CASSLSQGSDTQYF
NA	TRBV6-2/TRBV6-3	TRBJ2-5	NA	TGTGCCAGCAGTTACCCGGACTACCAAGAGACCCAGTACTTC	CASSYPDYQETQYF
NA	TRBV29-1	TRBJ2-5	TRBD1	TGCAGCGTTGAAGAGACAGGGAAGACCCAGTACTTC	CSVEETGKTQYF
few	TRBV5-6	TRBJ2-7	TRBD2	TGTGCCAGCAGCTTTACTAGCGGGAGATTCTACGAGCAGTACTTC	CASSFTSGRFYEQYF
few	TRBV29-1	TRBJ2-1	NA	TGCAGCGTTGAAGGCCAGGTATCCTACAATGAGCAGTTCTTC	CSVEGQVSYNEQFF
many	TRBV5-1	TRBJ2-2	NA	TGCGCCAGCAGCTTGCCGGGTTCCGGGGAGCTGTTTTTT	CASSLPGSGELFF
few	TRBV14	TRBJ1-2	NA	TGTGCCAGCAGCCAAAGAAAGGTATCCGGAAACTATGGCTACACCTTC	CASSQRKVSGNYGYTF
many	TRBV6-6	TRBJ2-2	TRBD1	TGTGCCAGCAGTGCCAGGGGGCACGCCGGGGAGCTGTTTTTT	CASSARGHAGELFF
few	TRBV21-1	TRBJ2-3	NA	TGTGCCAGCAGCAGACTACAGCCAGATACGCAGTATTTT	CASSRLQPDTQYF
NA	TRBV11-2	TRBJ2-1	NA	TGTGCCAGCAGTACGCACTCCTACAATGAGCAGTTCTTC	CASSTHSYNEQFF
once	TRBV18	TRBJ1-1	NA	TGTGCCAGCTCACCAGCCCCCAGGGGTACTGAAGCTTTCTTT	CASSPAPRGTEAFF
few	TRBV10-2	TRBJ2-5	NA	TGCGCCAGCAGTGAAGATATTCAAGAGACCCAGTACTTC	CASSEDIQETQYF
many	TRBV7-8	TRBJ1-1	NA	TGTGCCAGCAGCTTAGGGCGGGGACTGAACACTGAAGCTTTCTTT	CASSLGRGLNTEAFF
NA	TRBV12-3/TRBV12-4	TRBJ2-3	TRBD2	TGTGCCAGCAGTCCGAGCGGGGGGGCCAACACAGATACGCAGTATTTT	CASSPSGGANTDTQYF
few	TRBV4-1	TRBJ2-1	NA	TGCGCCAGCAGCCAAGAGGGGGCCCCCTACAATGAGCAGTTCTTC	CASSQEGAPYNEQFF
few	TRBV29-1	TRBJ1-2	NA	TGCAGCGTTGAACGAACAGGCTACTATGGCTACACCTTC	CSVERTGYYGYTF
NA	TRBV5-6	TRBJ1-2	TRBD1	TGTGCCAGCAGCGGGGACAGTGATTACTATGGCTACACCTTC	CASSGDSDYYGYTF
few	TRBV6-2/TRBV6-3	TRBJ1-4	NA	TGTGCCAGCAGTTACAGGCAGACGGCTAATGAAAAACTGTTTTTT	CASSYRQTANEKLFF
NA	TRBV9	TRBJ2-1	NA	TGTGCCAGCAGCGTAGGGGGGTGGGCCGATGAGCAGTTCTTC	CASSVGGWADEQFF
once	TRBV7-9	TRBJ2-7	TRBD2	TGTGCCAGCAGCTTCCCGGGGGGTCCCTCTCTTTACGAGCAGTACTTC	CASSFPGGPSLYEQYF
NA	TRBV25-1	TRBJ2-2	TRBD1	TGTGCCAGCAGTGTTCGACAGGGGTCAACGAACACCGGGGAGCTGTTTTTT	CASSVRQGSTNTGELFF
few	TRBV5-1	TRBJ2-2	NA	TGCGCCAGCAGCTGGATGACAGGAACTAACACCGGGGAGCTGTTTTTT	CASSWMTGTNTGELFF
NA	TRBV27	TRBJ2-2	NA	TGTGCCAGCAGTTTATTCCTAGTTCCCGGGGAGCTGGTTTTT	CASSLFLVPGELVF
many	TRBV3-1	TRBJ2-1	NA	TGTGCCAGCAGCCAAGATTTAGAGCAGTTCTTC	CASSQDLEQFF
NA	TRBV20-1	TRBJ2-7	NA	TGCAGTGCTAGAGATCGGGACCGGGCTATCTACGAGCAGTACTTC	CSARDRDRAIYEQYF
NA	TRBV20-1	TRBJ1-2	NA	TGCAGTGCCGCCCCTGACGGCTATGGCTACACCTTC	CSAAPDGYGYTF
few	TRBV5-1	TRBJ2-1	TRBD2	TGCGCCAGCAGCCCCACGCGGGAGTACACCTACAATGAGCAGTTCTTC	CASSPTREYTYNEQFF
NA	TRBV29-1	TRBJ2-5	NA	TGCAGCGTTATTGGGGTGCGAGAGACCCAGTACTTC	CSVIGVRETQYF
once	TRBV30	TRBJ2-2	TRBD1	TGTGCCTGGAGTGCCGGGACAGTTAACGGGGAGCTGTTTTTT	CAWSAGTVNGELFF
NA	TRBV27	TRBJ2-3	TRBD1	TGTGCCAGCAAAGCGACAGGGGCAGATACGCAGTATTTT	CASKATGADTQYF
many	TRBV29-1	TRBJ2-3	NA	TGCAGGGGGGGAGATACAGATACGCAGTATTTT	CRGGDTDTQYF
NA	TRBV12-5	TRBJ1-5	TRBD1	TGTGCTAGTGGTTTGGGGGGACAGGGTGGCAATCAGCCCCAGCATTTT	CASGLGGQGGNQPQHF
NA	TRBV27	TRBJ2-3	NA	TGTGCCAGCAGTCTGTCTCCCCGGGGGCTAGAAACAGATACGCAGTATTTT	CASSLSPRGLETDTQYF
many	TRBV20-1	TRBJ1-5	NA	TGCAGTGCTAGTTCGGCAGGGGATCAGCCCCAGCATTTT	CSASSAGDQPQHF
few	TRBV5-1	TRBJ2-1	NA	TGCGCCAGCAGCTTGATTGTCGGGGATGAGCAGTTCTTC	CASSLIVGDEQFF
NA	TRBV25-1	TRBJ2-1	TRBD2	TGTGCCAGCAGCCAGAATGGTGCAGCGGGAGGGACCTACAATGAGCAGTTCTTC	CASSQNGAAGGTYNEQFF
many	TRBV6-2/TRBV6-3	TRBJ2-3	TRBD2	TGTGCCAGCGGGACCCATAGCGGGGGGGACCCCGGCCGCACAGATACGCAGTATTTT	CASGTHSGGDPGRTDTQYF
NA	TRBV20-1	TRBJ2-7	TRBD2	TGCAGTGCTAGACGGACTAGCGGGGTTCGGGGGTACGAGCAGTACTTC	CSARRTSGVRGYEQYF
NA	TRBV10-2	TRBJ2-7	TRBD2	TGCGCCAGCAGAGCAGGGAGGGAGACCTACGAGCAGTACTTC	CASRAGRETYEQYF